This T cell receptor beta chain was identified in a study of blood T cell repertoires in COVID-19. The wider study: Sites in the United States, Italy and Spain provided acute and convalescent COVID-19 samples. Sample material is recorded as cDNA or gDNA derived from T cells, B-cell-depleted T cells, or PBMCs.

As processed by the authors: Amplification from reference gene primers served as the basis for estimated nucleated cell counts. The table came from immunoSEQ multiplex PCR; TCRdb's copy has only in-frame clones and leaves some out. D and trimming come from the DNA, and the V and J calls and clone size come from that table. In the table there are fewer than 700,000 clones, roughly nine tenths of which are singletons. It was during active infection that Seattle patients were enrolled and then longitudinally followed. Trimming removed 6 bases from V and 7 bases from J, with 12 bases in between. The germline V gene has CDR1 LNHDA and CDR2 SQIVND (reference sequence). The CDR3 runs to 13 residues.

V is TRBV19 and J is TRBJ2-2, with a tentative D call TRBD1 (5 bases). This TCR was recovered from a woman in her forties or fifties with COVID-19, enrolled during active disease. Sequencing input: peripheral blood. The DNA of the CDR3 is TGTGCCAGTAGGATCAGGGCGGTCGGGGAGCTGTTTTTT. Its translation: CASRIRAVGELFF.